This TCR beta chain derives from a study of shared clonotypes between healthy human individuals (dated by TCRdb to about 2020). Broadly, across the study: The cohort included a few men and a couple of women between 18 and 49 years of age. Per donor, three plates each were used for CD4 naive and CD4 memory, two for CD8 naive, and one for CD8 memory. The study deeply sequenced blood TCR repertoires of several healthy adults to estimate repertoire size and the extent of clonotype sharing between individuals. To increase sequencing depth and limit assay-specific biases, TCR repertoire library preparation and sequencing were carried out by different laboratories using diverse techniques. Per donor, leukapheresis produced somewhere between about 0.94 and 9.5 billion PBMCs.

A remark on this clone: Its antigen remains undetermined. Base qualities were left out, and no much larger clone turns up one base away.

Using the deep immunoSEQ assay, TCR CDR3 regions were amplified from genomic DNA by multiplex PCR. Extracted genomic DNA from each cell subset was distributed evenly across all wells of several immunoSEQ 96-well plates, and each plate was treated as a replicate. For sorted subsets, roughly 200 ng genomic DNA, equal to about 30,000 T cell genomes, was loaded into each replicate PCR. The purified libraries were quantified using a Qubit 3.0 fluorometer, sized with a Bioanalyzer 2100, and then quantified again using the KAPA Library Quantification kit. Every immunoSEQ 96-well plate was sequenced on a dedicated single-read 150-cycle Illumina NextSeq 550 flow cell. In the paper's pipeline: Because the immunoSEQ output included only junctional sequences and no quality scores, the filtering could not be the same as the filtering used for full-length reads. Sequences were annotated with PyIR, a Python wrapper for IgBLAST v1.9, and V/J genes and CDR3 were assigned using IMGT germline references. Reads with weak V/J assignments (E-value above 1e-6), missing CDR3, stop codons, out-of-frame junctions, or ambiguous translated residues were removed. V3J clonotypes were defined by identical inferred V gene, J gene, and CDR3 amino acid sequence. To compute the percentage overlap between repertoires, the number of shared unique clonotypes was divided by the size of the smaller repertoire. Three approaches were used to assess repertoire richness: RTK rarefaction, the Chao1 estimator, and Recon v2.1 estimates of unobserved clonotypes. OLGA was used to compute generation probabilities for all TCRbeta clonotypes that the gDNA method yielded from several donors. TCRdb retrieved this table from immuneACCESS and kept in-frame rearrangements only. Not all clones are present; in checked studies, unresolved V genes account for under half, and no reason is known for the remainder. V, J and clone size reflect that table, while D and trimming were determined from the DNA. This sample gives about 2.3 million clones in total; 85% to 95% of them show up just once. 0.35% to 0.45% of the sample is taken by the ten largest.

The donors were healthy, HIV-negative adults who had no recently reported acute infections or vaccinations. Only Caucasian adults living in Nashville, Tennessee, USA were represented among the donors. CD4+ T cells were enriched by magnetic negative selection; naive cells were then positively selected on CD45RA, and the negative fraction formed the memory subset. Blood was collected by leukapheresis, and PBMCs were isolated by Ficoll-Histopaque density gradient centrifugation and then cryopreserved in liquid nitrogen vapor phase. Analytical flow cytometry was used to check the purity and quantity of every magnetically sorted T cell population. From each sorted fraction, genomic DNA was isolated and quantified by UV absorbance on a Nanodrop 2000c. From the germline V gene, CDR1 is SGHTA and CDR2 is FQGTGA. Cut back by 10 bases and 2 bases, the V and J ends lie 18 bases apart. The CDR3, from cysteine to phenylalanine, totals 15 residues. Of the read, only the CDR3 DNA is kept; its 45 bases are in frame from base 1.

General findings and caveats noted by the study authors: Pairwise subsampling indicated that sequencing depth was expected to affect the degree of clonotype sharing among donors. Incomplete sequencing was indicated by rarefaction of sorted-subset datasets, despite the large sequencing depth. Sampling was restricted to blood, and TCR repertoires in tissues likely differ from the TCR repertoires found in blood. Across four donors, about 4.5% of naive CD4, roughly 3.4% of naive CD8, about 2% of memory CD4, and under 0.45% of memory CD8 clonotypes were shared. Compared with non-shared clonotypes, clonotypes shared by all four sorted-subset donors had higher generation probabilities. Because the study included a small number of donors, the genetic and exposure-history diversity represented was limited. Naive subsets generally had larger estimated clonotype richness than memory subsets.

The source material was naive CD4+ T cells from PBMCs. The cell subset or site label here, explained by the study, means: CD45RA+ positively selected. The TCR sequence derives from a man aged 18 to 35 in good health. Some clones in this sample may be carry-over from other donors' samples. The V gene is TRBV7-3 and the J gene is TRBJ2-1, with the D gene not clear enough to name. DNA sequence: TGTGCCACTAGGCTGGGTCATCGGGCCTACAATGAGCAGTTCTTC. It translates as CATRLGHRAYNEQFF.